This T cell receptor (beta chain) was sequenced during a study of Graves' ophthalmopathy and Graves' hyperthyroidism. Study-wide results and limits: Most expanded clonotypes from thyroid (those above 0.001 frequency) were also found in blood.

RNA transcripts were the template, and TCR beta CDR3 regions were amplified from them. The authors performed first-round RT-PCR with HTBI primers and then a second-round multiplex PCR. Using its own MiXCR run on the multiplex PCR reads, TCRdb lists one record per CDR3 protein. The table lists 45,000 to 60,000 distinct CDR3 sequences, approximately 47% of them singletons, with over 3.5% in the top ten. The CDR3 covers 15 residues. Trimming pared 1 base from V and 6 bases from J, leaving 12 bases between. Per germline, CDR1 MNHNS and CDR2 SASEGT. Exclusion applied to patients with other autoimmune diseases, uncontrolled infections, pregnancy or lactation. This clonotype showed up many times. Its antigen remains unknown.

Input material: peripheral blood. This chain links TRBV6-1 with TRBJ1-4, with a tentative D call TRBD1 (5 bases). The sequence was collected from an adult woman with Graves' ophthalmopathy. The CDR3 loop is CASSEGSGRYEKLFF. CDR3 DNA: TGTGCCAGCAGTGAAGGGTCAGGGAGGTATGAAAAACTGTTTTTT.